The 27 T cell receptor beta chains below come from one sample, sequenced in a study of cytomegalovirus exposure and HLA in healthy donors. The PCR ran on 60 Vbeta and 13 Jbeta primers. Sequenced by immunoSEQ multiplex PCR; TCRdb stores in-frame clones only, minus some. The table lists roughly 180,000 clones, just under 80% of them singletons, with over 10% in the top ten. The sequenced sample consisted of PBMCs. These receptors were taken from a woman between 50 and 59 years old in good health and CMV-seropositive.

V is TRBV4-2 and J is TRBJ1-6, with 7 bases aligning to TRBD1. The junction had 8 bases not matched to a gene; V was cut back by 3 bases and J by 6 bases. The CDR3 totals 16 residues. Germline lookup yields CDR1 LGHNA and CDR2 YNFKEQ. The CDR3 loop reads CASSQAHRDSNSPLHF. CDR3 in DNA: TGTGCCAGCAGCCAGGCCCACCGGGACAGTAATTCACCCCTCCACTTT.

V usage is TRBV4-1 and J usage is TRBJ2-7; a possible D gene is TRBD2 (6 bases). Per germline, CDR1 MGHRA and CDR2 YSYEKL. This CDR3 region has 12 residues. Trimming cost V 3 bases and J 9 bases, with 12 bases left between them. DNA of the CDR3: TGCGCCAGCAGCCATCTCGGGGGAGTGCAGTACTTC. Translation: CASSHLGGVQYF.

The chain employs TRBV7-9 and TRBJ2-2, with unresolved D. Per germline, CDR1 SEHNR and CDR2 FQNEAQ (reference sequence). The CDR3 extends over 16 amino acids. Trimming took 5 bases from V and 4 from J, leaving 17 bases between them. The CDR3 protein is CASSVSLSKPTGELFF. The CDR3 DNA sequence: TGTGCCAGCAGCGTTTCCCTTTCTAAGCCCACCGGGGAGCTGTTTTTT. The full variable domain, with the rest looked up from reference TRBV7-9 and TRBJ2-2, is DTGVSQNPRHKITKRGQNVTFRCDPISEHNRLYWYRQTLGQGPEFLTYFQNEAQLEKSRLLSDRFSAERPKGSFSTLEIQRTEQGDSAMYLCASSVSLSKPTGELFFGEGSRLTVL.

This clone turned up a few times. The chain employs TRBV5-1 and TRBJ1-5; the D gene is possibly TRBD1 (5 bases). The V gene's germline CDR1 is SGHRS and CDR2 YFSETQ. Trimming removed 4 bases from V and 2 bases from J, with 13 bases in between. The CDR3 runs 15 residues. CDR3 loop: CASSQDSGGNQPQHF. The DNA for the CDR3 is TGCGCCAGCAGCCAAGACAGCGGGGGCAATCAGCCCCAGCATTTT.

As to this clone: A read error may produce the germline difference seen at one junction end. The CDR3, as DNA: TGTTCCAGCAGCTCCTGGACAGGGAACGAGCAGTACTTC. Amino acids: CSSSSWTGNEQYF. This chain links TRBV7-9 with TRBJ2-7; 8 positions match TRBD1. CDR1 SEHNR and CDR2 FQNEAQ come from the germline V gene (reference sequence). This CDR3 has 13 residues.

The J gene is TRBJ2-1, the V gene TRBV11-3; 7 bases are a match to TRBD1. The CDR3 runs to 13 residues. The germline CDR1 and CDR2 sequences are SGHNT and YENEEA. Trimming took 2 bases from V and 10 from J; bases not matched to a gene: 5. The CDR3 bases are TGTGCCAGCAGCTTACCCCCGGGACAGGAGCAGTTCTTC. Encoded protein: CASSLPPGQEQFF.

The rearrangement uses TRBV5-1 and TRBJ2-7, with D tentatively TRBD1 (5 bases). The germline V and J ends were trimmed by 3 bases and 0 bases, with 10 bases remaining between them. The germline V gene encodes CDR1 SGHRS and CDR2 YFSETQ. The CDR3 consists of 14 residues. The CDR3 loop is CASSSQGSSYEQYF. In nucleotides, the CDR3 is TGCGCCAGCAGCTCGCAGGGTTCCTCCTACGAGCAGTACTTC.

This sequence joins TRBV6-1 and TRBJ1-5, with TRBD1 identical over 11 bases. The J segment lost 6 bases and the V segment lost 2 bases, leaving 6 bases of the junction unmatched. The CDR3 totals 16 residues. Germline V gene sequence: CDR1 MNHNS, CDR2 SASEGT. The CDR3 nucleotides read TGTGCCAGCAGTGAAACCGCGGGACAGGGGGGTCAGCCCCAGCATTTT. It yields the protein CASSETAGQGGQPQHF.

The chain links TRBV9 to TRBJ1-2; TRBD1 might be the D (6 bases). V was clipped by 6 bases and J by 4 bases, with 19 bases between them. This CDR3 has 15 amino acids. Germline loops: CDR1 SGDLS, CDR2 YYNGEE. The CDR3 DNA sequence: TGTGCCAGCAACACACGGAGGGGGGGCGGCTATGGCTACACCTTC. Protein: CASNTRRGGGYGYTF.

CDR3 loop: CASSIDLGRGQNTEAFF. The CDR3 region has the DNA TGTGCCAGTAGTATAGATCTAGGGAGGGGCCAGAACACTGAAGCTTTCTTT. The chain is built from TRBV19 and TRBJ1-1; D is perhaps TRBD1 (5 bases). The CDR3 runs to 17 residues. Germline-derived CDR1 and CDR2 are LNHDA and SQIVND (reference sequence). Trimming removed 0 bases at V and 1 base at J, with 15 bases between.

This chain uses TRBV6-1 with TRBJ1-5; 7 bases line up with TRBD1. With 6 bases clipped from V and 2 bases from J, the junction kept 7 bases outside the gene matches. The CDR3 sequence is 15 residues long. Germline CDR1 and CDR2: MNHNS and SASEGT. As DNA, the CDR3 is TGTGCCAGCAGGAGACAGGGTTGGGGCAATCAGCCCCAGCATTTT. Translation: CASRRQGWGNQPQHF.

The CDR3 loop is CASSVDLNTEAFF. DNA for the CDR3: TGTGCCAGCAGCGTAGACTTGAACACTGAAGCTTTCTTT. The chain carries TRBV9 and TRBJ1-1, with unresolved D. Trimming took 0 bases from V and 0 from J, leaving 3 bases between them. The V gene's germline CDR1 is SGDLS and CDR2 YYNGEE. The CDR3 contains 13 residues.

This sequence joins TRBV25-1 and TRBJ2-1; D is ambiguous. The CDR3 extends over 15 amino acids. CDR1 and CDR2 from the germline V gene are MGHDK and SYGVNS. V was pared by 4 bases and J by 5 bases, with 15 bases between. The CDR3 nucleotides are TGTGCCAGCAGTGGCCCACCCCCTAGAAACAATGAGCAGTTCTTC. It translates to CASSGPPPRNNEQFF.

CDR3 protein: CAWSTRRSTDTQYF. CDR3 sequence (DNA): TGTGCCTGGAGTACTAGGAGGAGCACAGATACGCAGTATTTT. The J gene is TRBJ2-3, the V gene TRBV30; D may be TRBD2 (5 bases). CDR1 is GTSNPN, CDR2 SVGIG, per germline (reference sequence). The germline V and J ends were trimmed by 2 bases and 0 bases, with 9 bases remaining between them. This CDR3 region has 14 residues.

The V call is TRBV6-5, the J call TRBJ2-3; 12 bases are shared with TRBD1. CDR1 is MNHEY, CDR2 SVGAGI, per germline. CDR3 length: 14 amino acids. V dropped 4 bases and J dropped 10; count of bases not matched to a gene: 6. The DNA of the CDR3 is TGTGCCAGCAGTTCTGGGACAGGGGGCATTGCGCAGTATTTT. Its translation: CASSSGTGGIAQYF.

This sequence joins TRBV5-6 and TRBJ1-5; no firm D call. The CDR3 has 17 amino acids. Trimming removed 2 bases from V and 0 bases from J, with 15 bases in between. Germline V gene sequence: CDR1 SGHDT, CDR2 YYEEEE. The CDR3 region is CASSFLSAADSNQPQHF. The DNA for the CDR3 is TGTGCCAGCAGCTTTTTGTCCGCCGCAGATAGCAATCAGCCCCAGCATTTT.

The chain has TRBV6-1 and TRBJ2-1; D is perhaps TRBD2 (6 bases). V lost 5 bases and J 6 bases, leaving 11 bases between the germline ends. Looked up from germline, CDR1 is MNHNS and CDR2 is SASEGT. This CDR3 spans 13 amino acids. The CDR3 spells CASSSSGLNEQFF. CDR3 nucleotides: TGTGCCAGCAGTTCAAGCGGGCTCAATGAGCAGTTCTTC.

The chain is built from TRBV15 and TRBJ1-4; the D gene is possibly TRBD1 (6 bases). The V gene lost 0 bases and the J gene lost 0 bases, with 11 bases spanning the gap. The germline V gene encodes CDR1 LNHNV and CDR2 YYDKDF (reference sequence). The CDR3 totals 17 residues. The CDR3 nucleotides are TGTGCCACCAGCAGAGATAGACAGGCCTCAACTAATGAAAAACTGTTTTTT. It is translated as CATSRDRQASTNEKLFF.

The chain links TRBV19 to TRBJ2-1; TRBD1 might be the D (6 bases). V shed 7 bases and J shed 4 bases, with 14 bases lying between them. This CDR3 has 14 amino acids. Germline CDR1 reads LNHDA; CDR2 reads SQIVND (reference sequence). The CDR3 is CASTEDSSYNEQFF. CDR3 bases: TGTGCCAGTACCGAGGACAGCTCTTACAATGAGCAGTTCTTC. The whole variable domain, remainder taken from reference TRBV19 and TRBJ2-1, is DGGITQSPKYLFRKEGQNVTLSCEQNLNHDAMYWYRQDPGQGLRLIYYSQIVNDFQKGDIAEGYSVSREKKESFPLTVTSAQKNPTAFYLCASTEDSSYNEQFFGPGTRLTVL.

The genes are TRBV4-1 and TRBJ2-3; D is uncertain. Looked up from germline, CDR1 is MGHRA and CDR2 is YSYEKL. V was cut by 0 bases and J by 14 bases, with 12 bases left in between. The CDR3 runs 12 residues. The CDR3 is CASSQEARSRYF. In DNA form, the CDR3 reads TGCGCCAGCAGCCAAGAGGCTAGGAGTCGGTATTTT.

The chain is built from TRBV2 and TRBJ2-7; a possible D gene is TRBD1 (5 bases). CDR3 size: 12 residues. V was pared by 7 bases and J by 4 bases, with 11 bases between. Germline assignment: CDR1 SNHLY and CDR2 FYNNEI. CDR3 region: CASIRGRYEQYF. The DNA of the CDR3 is TGTGCCAGCATTAGGGGCAGGTACGAGCAGTACTTC.

V and J are TRBV6-6 and TRBJ1-2; 7 bases fit TRBD1. V dropped 4 bases and J dropped 7; count of bases not matched to a gene: 6. This CDR3 comprises 13 residues. Germline CDR1 and CDR2: MNHNY and SVGAGI (reference sequence). CDR3 bases: TGTGCCAGCAGTTTCACGGACAGGAGTGGCTACACCTTC. Its protein product is CASSFTDRSGYTF.

The chain is built from TRBV19 and TRBJ2-7, with D possibly TRBD1 on 5 matching bases. The CDR3 is 14 residues long. Between the trimmed V and J ends, which lost 5 bases and 0 bases, there was a span of 11 bases. CDR1 and CDR2 (germline): LNHDA, SQIVND (reference sequence). The CDR3 reads CASSPQASSYEQYF. The CDR3 nucleotides are TGTGCCAGTAGTCCACAGGCAAGCTCCTACGAGCAGTACTTC.

The J gene is TRBJ1-1, the V gene TRBV30; 7 bases fit TRBD1. Trimming took 0 bases from V and 1 from J; bases not matched to a gene: 8. The CDR3 has 16 residues. CDR1 is GTSNPN and CDR2 is SVGIG in the germline V gene (reference sequence). The CDR3 region has the DNA TGTGCCTGGAGTGTACGGAGGGGGCCCGGGAACACTGAAGCTTTCTTT. Its protein is CAWSVRRGPGNTEAFF.

V usage is TRBV9 and J usage is TRBJ1-1; a possible D gene is TRBD1 (5 bases). The V and J ends lost 4 bases and 6 bases respectively, with 16 bases between them. The CDR3 extends over 14 amino acids. Germline values: CDR1 SGDLS, CDR2 YYNGEE. The CDR3 nucleotides are TGTGCCAGCAGCCCCTACCCAGGGAGGCCTGAAGCTTTCTTT. Translated, it gives CASSPYPGRPEAFF.

V usage is TRBV6-5 and J usage is TRBJ2-1, with TRBD1 matching 10 bases. J lost 8 bases, V lost 4 bases, and 8 bases had no gene match. Germline CDR1 reads MNHEY; CDR2 reads SVGAGI. This CDR3 contains 15 residues. The CDR3 reads CASSLWGQGTDEQFF. CDR3 nucleotide sequence: TGTGCCAGCAGTTTGTGGGGACAGGGGACAGATGAGCAGTTCTTC.

In the case of this clone: Within the sample, other DNA sequences also encode this same CDR3. The CDR3 region has the DNA TGTGCCAGCAGCCCAAGGGGGGGTTCGGCTGAAGCTTTCTTT. Protein product: CASSPRGGSAEAFF. This sequence joins TRBV9 and TRBJ1-1, with D maybe TRBD1 (6 bases). Germline V gene sequence: CDR1 SGDLS, CDR2 YYNGEE. The CDR3 is 14 amino acids. V lost 4 bases, J lost 6 bases, and 16 bases lay in between.